Below, 20 T cell receptor beta chains from the same sample are listed, as sequenced in a study of human T cells and chemical hapten exposure. Documented time point: patch test 3, about 24 weeks after DPC sensitization. As for treatment: therapeutic diphenylcyclopropenone sensitization with weekly scalp DPC. TCRdb processed the RACE reads anew with MiXCR; each CDR3 protein has one entry. The sample shows about 120,000 distinct CDR3 sequences, 11% of them seen only once. Specimen: whole blood, collected in connection with sensitization to the hapten diphenylcyclopropenone (DPC). These receptors were taken from a woman aged 50 to 60 with alopecia areata. Some clones in this sample may be carry-over from other donors' samples.

This clonotype occurred a few times. The CDR3 coding sequence is TGCGCCAGCAGCTTGGGAGGGACAGGGAATGACGAGCAGTACTTC. Its protein is CASSLGGTGNDEQYF. The chain joins TRBV5-1 to TRBJ2-7; 9 nucleotides line up with TRBD1. Losses at the gene ends were 0 bases for V and 5 bases for J; bases not matched to a gene: 6. Per germline, CDR1 SGHRS and CDR2 YFSETQ. The CDR3 is 15 amino acids.

This clonotype has a handful of counts. V and J are TRBV28 and TRBJ2-3; 8 bases align to TRBD1. J was trimmed by 6 bases and V by 5 bases; bases with no gene match: 7. The CDR3 loop spans 14 amino acids. Looked up from germline, CDR1 is MDHEN and CDR2 is SYDVKM. Written as DNA, the CDR3 is TGTGCCAGCAGTCTCGGACAGGGATTGGATACGCAGTATTTT. Residues: CASSLGQGLDTQYF.

Concerning this clonotype itself: One junction end does not reproduce the germline sequence, and a read error may be involved. The V gene is TRBV5-5, the J gene TRBJ2-7, with 8 nucleotides matching TRBD1. Germline CDR1 reads SGHKS; CDR2 reads YYEKEE (reference sequence). The CDR3 is 16 residues long. In DNA form, the CDR3 reads TGTGGCAGCAGCCCCGGACAGGGTATGAGCTCCTACGAGCAGTACTTC. This codes for CGSSPGQGMSSYEQYF.

This clonotype has more than one count but fewer than ten. For the CDR3, the DNA is TGCAGCGTTGAGGGGACAGGGGGGTTTTACGAGCAGTACTTC. Its translation is CSVEGTGGFYEQYF. The chain is built from TRBV29-1 and TRBJ2-7; 11 bases agree with TRBD1. Trimming took 3 bases from V and 4 from J; bases not matched to a gene: 5. Germline loops: CDR1 SQVTM, CDR2 ANQGSEA. This CDR3 comprises 14 residues.

This clonotype came up a few times. The chain couples TRBV12-5 to TRBJ2-1; 10 positions agree with TRBD1. The CDR3 extends over 17 amino acids. With V trimmed by 3 bases and J by 4 bases, 9 bases remained unmatched. Germline V lookup: CDR1 LGHNT, CDR2 FRNRAP. CDR3 in amino acids: CASGFQTWGQGYNEQFF. DNA for the CDR3: TGTGCTAGTGGTTTCCAAACGTGGGGACAGGGGTACAATGAGCAGTTCTTC. Drawing the rest from reference TRBV12-5 and TRBJ2-1, the complete variable domain is DARVTQTPRHKVTEMGQEVTMRCQPILGHNTVFWYRQTMMQGLELLAYFRNRAPLDDSGMPKDRFSAEMPDATLATLKIQPSEPRDSAVYFCASGFQTWGQGYNEQFFGPGTRLTVL.

This clonotype has just a few counts. V and J are TRBV27 and TRBJ2-7, with 8 nucleotides matching TRBD2. Germline loops: CDR1 MNHEY, CDR2 SMNVEV (reference sequence). The CDR3 consists of 14 residues. Trimming cost V 1 base and J 2 bases; bases outside gene matches: 1. The CDR3 region is CASSLYGGAYEQYF. The CDR3 bases are TGTGCCAGCAGTTTATACGGGGGGGCCTACGAGCAGTACTTC.

J is TRBJ1-1 and V is TRBV5-6; no clear D gene. Germline CDR1 SGHDT, CDR2 YYEEEE. This CDR3 contains 13 residues. V lost 4 bases and J lost 1, with 8 bases in between. CDR3 coding DNA: TGTGCCAGCAGCGAGGGCACGAACACTGAAGCTTTCTTT. Encoded protein: CASSEGTNTEAFF.

This clonotype came up a few times. This chain uses TRBV9 with TRBJ2-7; 10 bases agree with TRBD1. The CDR3 consists of 15 residues. Unmatched junction bases numbered 9, after V lost 4 bases and J lost 5 bases. Germline V gene sequence: CDR1 SGDLS, CDR2 YYNGEE. CDR3 nucleotides: TGTGCCAGCAGCCCATGGGGACAGGGGAGGGACGAGCAGTACTTC. This gives the protein CASSPWGQGRDEQYF. The variable domain in full, with the rest retrieved from reference TRBV9 and TRBJ2-7, is DSGVTQTPKHLITATGQRVTLRCSPRSGDLSVYWYQQSLDQGLQFLIQYYNGEERAKGNILERFSAQQFPDLHSELNLSSLELGDSALYFCASSPWGQGRDEQYFGPGTRLTVT.

This clonotype showed up just a few times. The chain uses TRBV6-1 and TRBJ2-3; TRBD2 matches at 10 bases. Germline CDR1 reads MNHNS; CDR2 reads SASEGT. This CDR3 region has 16 residues. J was trimmed by 1 base and V by 6 bases; bases with no gene match: 7. CDR3 amino acids: CASRERLAGGTDTQYF. Written as DNA, the CDR3 is TGTGCCAGCAGGGAACGCCTAGCGGGGGGCACAGATACGCAGTATTTT.

The rearrangement uses TRBV10-1 and TRBJ2-7; TRBD2 matches at 8 bases. This CDR3 contains 14 residues. J lost 3 bases, V lost 0 bases, and 1 base had no gene match. Per germline, CDR1 WNHNN and CDR2 SYGVQD (reference sequence). CDR3 in DNA: TGCGCCAGCAGTGAGTCAAGCGGGGGCTACGAGCAGTACTTC. As protein: CASSESSGGYEQYF.

The chain couples TRBV20-1 to TRBJ1-1, with D uncertain. V dropped 4 bases and J dropped 0 bases, with 15 bases sitting between them. The CDR3 runs to 15 residues. The germline gives CDR1 DFQATT, CDR2 SNEGSKA (reference sequence). DNA of the CDR3: TGCAGTGCTAACCTCCGTGAAGAAGTGAACACTGAAGCTTTCTTT. This encodes CSANLREEVNTEAFF.

Note on this clonotype: A read error may produce the germline difference seen at one junction end. The chain combines TRBV12-3 or TRBV12-4 with TRBJ1-2; 9 positions agree with TRBD1. The CDR3 spans 13 residues. DNA for the CDR3: TGTGCCAGCAGTTTCTTCTCCGGGACAGGGAACGCCTTC. Encoded protein: CASSFFSGTGNAF.

The table lists this clonotype with a few counts. The rearrangement uses TRBV29-1 and TRBJ1-4; D possibly corresponds to TRBD1 (6 bases). The CDR3 has 14 residues. Trimming removed 2 bases at V and 5 bases at J, with 12 bases between. Germline CDR1 and CDR2: SQVTM and ANQGSEA. The CDR3 is CSVEKAGVNEKLFF. The CDR3 DNA reads as TGCAGCGTTGAAAAGGCAGGGGTGAATGAAAAACTGTTTTTT.

This chain connects TRBV10-1 to TRBJ2-3; a possible D gene is TRBD1 (6 bases). This CDR3 spans 15 amino acids. CDR1 and CDR2 (germline): WNHNN, SYGVQD (reference sequence). The V gene lost 0 bases and the J gene lost 1 base, with 8 bases spanning the gap. The CDR3 region is CASSESDSRTDTQYF. In DNA form, the CDR3 reads TGCGCCAGCAGTGAGTCGGACAGCCGCACAGATACGCAGTATTTT.

This clonotype was counted a few times. V and J are TRBV6-6 and TRBJ2-1; a weak D match, TRBD1 (7 bases). The CDR3 consists of 14 residues. From germline, CDR1 is MNHNY and CDR2 SVGAGI (reference sequence). V was shortened by 4 bases and J by 5 bases, with 12 bases between the two germline ends. CDR3 in amino acids: CASSFAGQNNEQFF. Here the CDR3 DNA reads TGTGCCAGCAGTTTCGCGGGACAGAACAATGAGCAGTTCTTC.

This clonotype has at least ten counts. V gene TRBV7-9 combines with J gene TRBJ2-1, with TRBD2 matching over 7 bases. The germline V gene encodes CDR1 SEHNR and CDR2 FQNEAQ (reference sequence). CDR3 length: 12 amino acids. With V trimmed by 1 base and J by 16 bases, 7 bases remained unmatched. CDR3 in DNA: TGTGCCAGCAGCTTAGGCAGCGGGACGGTATTCTTC. It encodes CASSLGSGTVFF.

The CDR3 DNA reads TGTGCCAGCAGCCAAGGCTTAGCGGGGGTCACCTACGAGCAGTACTTC. This translates into CASSQGLAGVTYEQYF. J is TRBJ2-7 and V is TRBV3-1; the match to TRBD2 covers 9 bases. CDR1 and CDR2 from the germline V gene are LGHDT and YNNKEL (reference sequence). The CDR3 covers 16 residues. The V gene end was trimmed by 1 base and the J gene end by 2 bases; junction bases not matched to a gene: 6.

This clonotype was seen a few times. This rearrangement joins TRBV4-3 to TRBJ2-7, with 7 bases that match TRBD1. CDR3 size: 15 residues. The V segment lost 2 bases and the J segment 3 bases; nucleotides outside the gene matches: 7. CDR1 is LGHNA and CDR2 is YSLEER in the germline V gene. In DNA form, the CDR3 reads TGCGCCAGCAGCCAAAGGTTGACAGGGCACTACGAGCAGTACTTC. Protein product: CASSQRLTGHYEQYF.

This rearrangement joins TRBV15 to TRBJ1-4, with D perhaps TRBD1 (5 bases). This CDR3 spans 12 amino acids. Trimming shortened V by 8 bases and J by 5 bases, and 9 bases separated the two germline ends. Germline CDR1 is LNHNV and CDR2 is YYDKDF (reference sequence). The CDR3 DNA follows: TGTGCCACCGGCGGGGCAAATGAAAAACTGTTTTTT. Amino acids: CATGGANEKLFF. The whole variable domain, remainder taken from reference TRBV15 and TRBJ1-4, is DAMVIQNPRYQVTQFGKPVTLSCSQTLNHNVMYWYQQKSSQAPKLLFHYYDKDFNNEADTPDNFQSRRPNTSFCFLDIRSPGLGDTAMYLCATGGANEKLFFGSGTQLSVL.

Many counts were recorded for this clonotype. The J gene is TRBJ2-7, the V gene TRBV3-1; D is perhaps TRBD1 (6 bases). The V end was cut by 2 bases, the J end by 6 bases, with 17 bases between. This CDR3 comprises 15 residues. Germline CDR1 is LGHDT and CDR2 is YNNKEL (reference sequence). CDR3 protein: CASSQLGARVVEQYF. Here the CDR3 DNA reads TGTGCCAGCAGCCAATTGGGGGCCCGGGTAGTCGAGCAGTACTTC.